The 2 T cell receptor beta chains listed next were all sequenced from one sample in a study of T cells after posttransplantation cyclophosphamide. The table came from immunoSEQ multiplex PCR; TCRdb's copy has only in-frame clones and leaves some out. The sample holds fewer than 40,000 clones, and no clone turns up only once. The sample consisted of PBMCs. The receptors were gathered from a woman in her 30s in good health and a related stem cell transplant donor.

This clone was detected ten times or more. The J gene is TRBJ1-1, the V gene TRBV6-5, with D tentatively TRBD1 (6 bases). CDR3 length equals 13 residues. The V gene's germline CDR1 is MNHEY and CDR2 SVGAGI. V was clipped by 10 bases and J by 5 bases, with 17 bases between them. The CDR3 DNA is TGTGCCACCCACTTCAGGGGAGAAACTGAAGCTTTCTTT. Translating gives CATHFRGETEAFF.

This clone was detected ten times or more. The gene calls are TRBV7-9 and TRBJ1-1, with 10 bases matching TRBD1. The germline CDR1 and CDR2 sequences are SEHNR and FQNEAQ (reference sequence). J lost 0 bases, V lost 5 bases, and 6 bases had no gene match. The CDR3 sequence is 16 residues long. This chain's CDR3 is CASSRAGTGVNTEAFF. The DNA of the CDR3 is TGTGCCAGCAGCCGTGCCGGGACAGGGGTGAACACTGAAGCTTTCTTT.